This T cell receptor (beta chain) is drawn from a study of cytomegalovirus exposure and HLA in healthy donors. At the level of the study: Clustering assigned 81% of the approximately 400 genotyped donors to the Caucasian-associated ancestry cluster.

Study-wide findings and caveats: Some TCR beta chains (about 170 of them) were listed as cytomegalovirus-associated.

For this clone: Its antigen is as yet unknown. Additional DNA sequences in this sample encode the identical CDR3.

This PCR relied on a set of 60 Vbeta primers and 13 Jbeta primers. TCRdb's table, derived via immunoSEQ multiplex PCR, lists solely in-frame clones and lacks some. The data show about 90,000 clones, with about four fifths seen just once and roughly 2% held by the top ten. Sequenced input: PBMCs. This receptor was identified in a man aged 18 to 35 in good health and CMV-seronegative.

This CDR3 reads CASSLRGGYTF. CDR3 DNA: TGTGCCAGCAGCTTACGTGGCGGCTACACCTTC. The chain is built from TRBV5-6 and TRBJ1-2; D call uncertain. Germline-derived CDR1 and CDR2 are SGHDT and YYEEEE. The CDR3 runs to 11 residues. V lost 2 bases, J lost 8 bases, and 7 bases lay in between. Looking up the rest from reference TRBV5-6 and TRBJ1-2 gives the full variable domain: DAGVTQSPTHLIKTRGQQVTLRCSPKSGHDTVSWYQQALGQGPQFIFQYYEEEERQRGNFPDRFSGHQFPNYSSELNVNALLLGDSALYLCASSLRGGYTFGSGTRLTVV.